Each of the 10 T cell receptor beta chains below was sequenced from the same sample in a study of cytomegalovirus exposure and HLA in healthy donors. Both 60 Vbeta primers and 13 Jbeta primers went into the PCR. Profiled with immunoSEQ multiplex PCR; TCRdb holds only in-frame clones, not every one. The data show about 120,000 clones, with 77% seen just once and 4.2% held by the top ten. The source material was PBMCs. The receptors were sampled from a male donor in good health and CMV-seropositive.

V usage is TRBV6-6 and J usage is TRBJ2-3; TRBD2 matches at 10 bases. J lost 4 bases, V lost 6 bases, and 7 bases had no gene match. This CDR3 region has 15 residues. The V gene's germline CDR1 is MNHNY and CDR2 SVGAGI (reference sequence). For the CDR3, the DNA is TGTGCCAGCAGCTTAACTAGCGGGATGGCAGATACGCAGTATTTT. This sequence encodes CASSLTSGMADTQYF.

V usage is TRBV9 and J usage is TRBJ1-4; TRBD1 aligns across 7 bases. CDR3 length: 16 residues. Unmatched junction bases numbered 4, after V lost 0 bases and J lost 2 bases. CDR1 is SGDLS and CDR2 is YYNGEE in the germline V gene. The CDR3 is CASSVGRGNTNEKLFF. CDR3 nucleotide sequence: TGTGCCAGCAGCGTAGGCAGGGGGAACACTAATGAAAAACTGTTTTTT.

The CDR3 loop is CASSLLGATYEQYF. As DNA, the CDR3 is TGTGCCAGCTCGCTACTTGGGGCCACCTACGAGCAGTACTTC. The chain couples TRBV18 to TRBJ2-7; possible D gene TRBD1, 5 bases. Germline V gives CDR1 KGHSH, CDR2 LQKENI. V dropped 6 bases and J dropped 2 bases, with 14 bases sitting between them. The CDR3 has 14 residues.

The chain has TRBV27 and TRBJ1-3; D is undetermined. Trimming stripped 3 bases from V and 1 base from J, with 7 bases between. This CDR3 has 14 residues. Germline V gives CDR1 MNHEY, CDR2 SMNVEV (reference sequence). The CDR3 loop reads CASSFSGSGNTIYF. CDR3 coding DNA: TGTGCCAGCAGTTTTTCGGGGTCTGGAAACACCATATATTTT.

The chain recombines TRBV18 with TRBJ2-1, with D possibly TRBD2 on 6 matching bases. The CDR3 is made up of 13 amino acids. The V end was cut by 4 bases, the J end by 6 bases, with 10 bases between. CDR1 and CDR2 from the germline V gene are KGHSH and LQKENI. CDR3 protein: CASSQTGSNEQFF. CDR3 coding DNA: TGTGCCAGCTCACAGACCGGGAGCAATGAGCAGTTCTTC. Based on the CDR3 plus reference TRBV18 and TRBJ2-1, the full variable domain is NAGVMQNPRHLVRRRGQEARLRCSPMKGHSHVYWYRQLPEEGLKFMVYLQKENIIDESGMPKERFSAEFPKEGPSILRIQQVVRGDSAAYFCASSQTGSNEQFFGPGTRLTVL.

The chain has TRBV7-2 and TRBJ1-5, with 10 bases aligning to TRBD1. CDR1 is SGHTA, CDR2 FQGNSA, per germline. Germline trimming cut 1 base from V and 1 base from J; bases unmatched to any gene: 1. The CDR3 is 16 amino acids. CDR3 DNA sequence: TGTGCCAGCAGCTTAGGGACAGGGGGAAGCAATCAGCCCCAGCATTTT. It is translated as CASSLGTGGSNQPQHF.

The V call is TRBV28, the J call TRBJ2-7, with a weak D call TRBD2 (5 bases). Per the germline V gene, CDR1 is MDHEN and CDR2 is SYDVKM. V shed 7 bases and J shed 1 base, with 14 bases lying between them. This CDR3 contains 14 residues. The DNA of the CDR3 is TGTGCCAGCACCTCGGGGTCCCCTTCCTACGAGCAGTACTTC. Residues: CASTSGSPSYEQYF.

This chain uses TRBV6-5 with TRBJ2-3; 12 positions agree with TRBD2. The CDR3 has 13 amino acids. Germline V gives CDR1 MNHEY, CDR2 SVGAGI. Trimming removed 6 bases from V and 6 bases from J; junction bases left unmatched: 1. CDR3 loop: CASSLAGGDTQYF. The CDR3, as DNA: TGTGCCAGCAGCCTAGCGGGAGGGGATACGCAGTATTTT.

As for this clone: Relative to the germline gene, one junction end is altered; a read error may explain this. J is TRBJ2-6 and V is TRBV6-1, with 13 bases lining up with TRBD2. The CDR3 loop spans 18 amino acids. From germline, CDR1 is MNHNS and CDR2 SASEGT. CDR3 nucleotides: TGTGCCAGCAGTGCCGGACTAGCGGGAGCATCCGGGGCCAACGGCCTGACTTTC. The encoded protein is CASSAGLAGASGANGLTF.

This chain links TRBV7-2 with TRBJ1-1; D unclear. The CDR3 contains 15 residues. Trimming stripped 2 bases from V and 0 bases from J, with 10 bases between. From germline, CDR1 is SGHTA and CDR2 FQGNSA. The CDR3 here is CASSLPPRLNTEAFF. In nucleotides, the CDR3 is TGTGCCAGCAGCTTACCCCCGCGTCTGAACACTGAAGCTTTCTTT.